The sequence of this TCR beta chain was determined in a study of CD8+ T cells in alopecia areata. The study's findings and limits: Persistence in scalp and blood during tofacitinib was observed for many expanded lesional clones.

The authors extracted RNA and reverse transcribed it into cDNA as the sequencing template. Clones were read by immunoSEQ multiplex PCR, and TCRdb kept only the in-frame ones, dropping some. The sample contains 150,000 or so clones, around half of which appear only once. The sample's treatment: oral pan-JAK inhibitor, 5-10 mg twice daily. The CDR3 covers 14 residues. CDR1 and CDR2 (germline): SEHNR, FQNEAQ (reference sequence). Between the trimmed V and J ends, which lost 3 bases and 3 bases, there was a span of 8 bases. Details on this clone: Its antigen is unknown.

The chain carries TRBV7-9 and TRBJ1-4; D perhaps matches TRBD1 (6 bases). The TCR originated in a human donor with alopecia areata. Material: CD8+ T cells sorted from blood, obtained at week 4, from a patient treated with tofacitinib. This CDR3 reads CASSLGHPNEKLFF. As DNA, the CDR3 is TGTGCCAGCAGCTTGGGACACCCTAATGAAAAACTGTTTTTT.